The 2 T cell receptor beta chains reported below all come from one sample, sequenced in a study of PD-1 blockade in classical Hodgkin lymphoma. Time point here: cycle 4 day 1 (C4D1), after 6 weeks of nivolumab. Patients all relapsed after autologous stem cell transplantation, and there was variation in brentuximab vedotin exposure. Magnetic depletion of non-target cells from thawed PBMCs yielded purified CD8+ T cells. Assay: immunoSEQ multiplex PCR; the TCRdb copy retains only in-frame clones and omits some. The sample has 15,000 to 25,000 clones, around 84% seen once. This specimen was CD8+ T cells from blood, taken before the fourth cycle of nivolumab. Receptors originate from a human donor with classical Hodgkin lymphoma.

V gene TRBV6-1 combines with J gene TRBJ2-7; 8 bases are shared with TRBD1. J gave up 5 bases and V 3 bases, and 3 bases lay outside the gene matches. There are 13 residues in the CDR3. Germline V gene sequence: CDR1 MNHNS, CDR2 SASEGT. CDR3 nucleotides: TGTGCCAGCAGTGAGCGGACAGGGAACGAGCAGTACTTC. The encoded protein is CASSERTGNEQYF.

The chain's CDR3 is CASTVGGVNTEAFF. CDR3 nucleotide sequence: TGTGCCAGCACCGTAGGGGGGGTGAACACTGAAGCTTTCTTT. V is TRBV7-8 and J is TRBJ1-1; possible D gene TRBD1, 6 bases. The CDR3 covers 14 residues. Trimming took 7 bases from V and 0 from J, leaving 12 bases between them. Germline CDR1 SGHVS, CDR2 FQNEAQ.